This TCR beta chain comes out of a study of cytomegalovirus exposure and HLA in healthy donors. The PCR ran on 60 Vbeta and 13 Jbeta primers. Using immunoSEQ multiplex PCR, the repertoire was profiled, and TCRdb retains in-frame clones only, with some absent. The sample has approximately 100,000 clones; roughly four fifths are singletons. The sequenced sample consisted of PBMCs. The source of this sequence is a woman between 45 and 65 years old in good health and CMV-seropositive.

The CDR3 coding sequence is TGTGCCAGCAGCTCAACCAGGGTATATAACTATGGCTACACCTTC. Translation: CASSSTRVYNYGYTF. The chain carries TRBV7-9 and TRBJ1-2, with TRBD1 as a possible D gene (5 bases). The V gene's germline CDR1 is SEHNR and CDR2 FQNEAQ (reference sequence). This CDR3 is 15 amino acids long. V was pared by 4 bases and J by 1 base, with 13 bases between.